This T cell receptor (beta chain) was found in a study of OX40 agonist ivuxolimab in advanced cancers. At the level of the study: Of the participants, around 39% had some prior anti-PD-1, anti-PD-L1 or anti-CTLA-4 therapy, which was allowed. Three patients responded partially, comprising one with hepatocellular carcinoma and two with cutaneous melanoma.

Study-wide findings and caveats: The average count of expanded clones was higher among CD8+ T cells than among CD4+.

This clone was seen a handful of times. Its target is not known. TCRdb's table, derived via immunoSEQ multiplex PCR, lists solely in-frame clones and lacks some. The sample records tens of thousands of clones, roughly 80% being singletons. This CDR3 is 14 amino acids long. Germline V lookup: CDR1 MDHEN, CDR2 SYDVKM. Trimming removed 3 bases from V and 5 bases from J; junction bases left unmatched: 6. The chain has TRBV28 and TRBJ1-1, with TRBD1 matching over 7 bases. This sample comprised CD4+ or CD8+ T cells sorted from blood, obtained in a trial of the OX40 agonist ivuxolimab. The receptor was derived from an adult with an advanced solid tumor such as melanoma, head and neck, liver or kidney cancer. The CDR3: CASSFWETGTEAFF. The CDR3 region has the DNA TGTGCCAGCAGTTTTTGGGAGACAGGGACTGAAGCTTTCTTT.